The sequence of this T cell receptor (beta chain) was determined in a study of beta chain features in type 1 diabetes. Study conclusions and caveats: PCR could preferentially amplify shorter templates, alike in patients and controls.

As every portion of the isolated RNA was reverse transcribed, the sequencing read expressed TCRB transcripts. TCRdb keeps only in-frame clones here, not all; method: immunoSEQ multiplex PCR. The table shows 360,000 or so clones, with roughly a fifth occurring only once. The germline gives CDR1 MNHEY, CDR2 SVGAGI. V was trimmed by 5 bases and J by 3 bases, leaving 8 bases between them. The CDR3 is made up of 12 amino acids. In the case of this clone: What it binds is not known.

The V call is TRBV6-5, the J call TRBJ2-7, with D possibly matching TRBD1 (6 bases). The sample was naive CD4+ T cells from blood. The sequence was obtained from a young woman in good health. This CDR3 is CASSTGLYEQYF. In nucleotides, the CDR3 is TGTGCCAGCAGTACAGGGCTCTACGAGCAGTACTTC.